This record concerns one T cell receptor (beta chain) sequence. This sample was taken from a study of response to subunit inactivated influenza vaccine. The CDR3 sequence is 15 residues long. CDR1 is SGHRS and CDR2 is YFSETQ in the germline V gene. V was pared by 0 bases and J by 1 base, with 10 bases between. Using its own MiXCR run on the RT-PCR reads, TCRdb lists one record per CDR3 protein. The repertoire consists of 150,000 to 200,000 distinct CDR3 sequences, with 10% to 15% occurring once and the leading ten covering 29%. These data also featured in a second study, about T cells expressing NK-cell markers. Turning to that study: Synthesis of TCR beta cDNA relied on 5'RACE template switching carrying UMIs. Several experiments added an anti-gamma-delta TCR antibody to sort only alpha-beta TCR T cells. Dominance of the CD3+CD56-NKG2C+ fraction by these clonotypes also held in four donors.

The starting material was CD8+ T cells sorted from PBMCs, obtained roughly 13 days after vaccination. The source of this sequence is a man aged 50 to 60 who received an inactivated influenza vaccine. The chain combines TRBV5-1 with TRBJ1-1; D not resolved. The CDR3, as DNA: TGCGCCAGCAGCTTGGTGGAATGGAGGAACACTGAAGCTTTCTTT. Its translation is CASSLVEWRNTEAFF.